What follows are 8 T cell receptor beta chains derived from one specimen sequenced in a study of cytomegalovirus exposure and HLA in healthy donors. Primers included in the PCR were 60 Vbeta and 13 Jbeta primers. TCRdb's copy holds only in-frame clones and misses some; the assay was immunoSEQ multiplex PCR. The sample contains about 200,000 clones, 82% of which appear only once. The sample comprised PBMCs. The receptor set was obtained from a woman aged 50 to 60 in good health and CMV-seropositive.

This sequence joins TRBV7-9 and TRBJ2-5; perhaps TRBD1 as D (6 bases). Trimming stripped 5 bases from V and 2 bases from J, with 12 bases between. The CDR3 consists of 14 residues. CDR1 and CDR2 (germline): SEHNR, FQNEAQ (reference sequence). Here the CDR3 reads CASSLRTDQETQYF. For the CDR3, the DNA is TGTGCCAGCAGCCTTCGGACAGATCAAGAGACCCAGTACTTC.

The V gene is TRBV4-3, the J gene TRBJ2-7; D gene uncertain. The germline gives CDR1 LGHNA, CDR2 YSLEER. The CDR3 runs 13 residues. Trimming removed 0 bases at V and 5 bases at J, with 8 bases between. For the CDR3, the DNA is TGCGCCAGCAGCCAAGATTTACGGGACGAGCAGTACTTC. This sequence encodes CASSQDLRDEQYF.

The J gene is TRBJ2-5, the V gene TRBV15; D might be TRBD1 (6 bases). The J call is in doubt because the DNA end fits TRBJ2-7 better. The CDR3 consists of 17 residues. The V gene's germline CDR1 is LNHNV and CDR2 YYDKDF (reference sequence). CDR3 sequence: CATSRDPNRALLYEQYF. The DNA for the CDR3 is TGTGCCACCAGCAGAGACCCAAACAGGGCCCTTCTTTACGAGCAGTACTTC.

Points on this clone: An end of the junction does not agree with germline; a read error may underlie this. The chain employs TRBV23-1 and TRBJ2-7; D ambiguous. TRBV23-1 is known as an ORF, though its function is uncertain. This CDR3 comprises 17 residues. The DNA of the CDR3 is TGCGCCAGCAGTCGGTACGGGTCTTTAAGTGGTTCCTCCGAGCAGTACTTC. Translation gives CASSRYGSLSGSSEQYF.

The DNA of the CDR3 is TGTGCCAGTACCCCCATGGACCAGGGGCAAAACTATGGCTACACCTTC. Protein: CASTPMDQGQNYGYTF. The rearrangement joins TRBV19 to TRBJ1-2; D perhaps matches TRBD1 (6 bases). The CDR3 is 16 amino acids. Between the trimmed V and J ends, which lost 7 bases and 2 bases, there was a span of 20 bases. Germline assignment: CDR1 LNHDA and CDR2 SQIVND (reference sequence).

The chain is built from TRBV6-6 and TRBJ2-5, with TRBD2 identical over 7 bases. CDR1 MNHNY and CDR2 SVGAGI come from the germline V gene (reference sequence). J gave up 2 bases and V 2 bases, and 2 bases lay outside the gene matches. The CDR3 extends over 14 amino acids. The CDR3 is CASSYPGGQETQYF. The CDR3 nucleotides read TGTGCCAGCAGTTACCCGGGGGGTCAAGAGACCCAGTACTTC.

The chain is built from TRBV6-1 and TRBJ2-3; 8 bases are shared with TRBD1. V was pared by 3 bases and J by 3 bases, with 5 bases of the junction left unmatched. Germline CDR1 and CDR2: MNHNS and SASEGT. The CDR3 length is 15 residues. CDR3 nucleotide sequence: TGTGCCAGCAGTGATCGGACAGGGTGGACAGATACGCAGTATTTT. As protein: CASSDRTGWTDTQYF.

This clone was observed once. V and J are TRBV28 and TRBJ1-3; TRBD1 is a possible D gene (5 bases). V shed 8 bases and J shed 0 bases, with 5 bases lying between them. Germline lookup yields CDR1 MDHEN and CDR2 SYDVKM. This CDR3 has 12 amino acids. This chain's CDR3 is CASDSSGNTIYF. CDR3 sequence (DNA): TGTGCCAGCGACAGCTCTGGAAACACCATATATTTT.